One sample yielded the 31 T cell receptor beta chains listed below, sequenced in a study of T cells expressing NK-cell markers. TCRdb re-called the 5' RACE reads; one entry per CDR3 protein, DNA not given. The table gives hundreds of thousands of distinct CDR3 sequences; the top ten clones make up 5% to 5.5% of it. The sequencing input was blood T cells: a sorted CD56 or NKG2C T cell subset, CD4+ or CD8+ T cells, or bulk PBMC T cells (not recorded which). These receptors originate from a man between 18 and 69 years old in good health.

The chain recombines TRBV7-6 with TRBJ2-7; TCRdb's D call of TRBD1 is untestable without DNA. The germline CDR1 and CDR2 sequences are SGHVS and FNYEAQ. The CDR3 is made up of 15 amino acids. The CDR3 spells CASSQSPGYSYEQYF.

The CDR3 is CASSALAAPSYEQYF. The V gene is TRBV14, the J gene TRBJ2-7; TCRdb's D call of TRBD1 is untestable without DNA. CDR3 size: 15 residues. Germline V gene data show CDR1 as SGHDN and CDR2 as FVKESK.

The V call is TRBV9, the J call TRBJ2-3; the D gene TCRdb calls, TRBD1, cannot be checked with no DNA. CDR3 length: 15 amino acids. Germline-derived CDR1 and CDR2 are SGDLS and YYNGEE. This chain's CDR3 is CASSGGLPGGDTQYF.

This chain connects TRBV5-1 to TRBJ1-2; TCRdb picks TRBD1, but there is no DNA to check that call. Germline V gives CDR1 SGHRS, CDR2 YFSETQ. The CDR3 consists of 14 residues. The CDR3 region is CASSLIPGGGGYTF.

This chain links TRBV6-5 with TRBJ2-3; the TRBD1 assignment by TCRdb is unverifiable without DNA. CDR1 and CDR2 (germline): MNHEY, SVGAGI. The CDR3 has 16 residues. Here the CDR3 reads CASSYVRATSTDTQYF.

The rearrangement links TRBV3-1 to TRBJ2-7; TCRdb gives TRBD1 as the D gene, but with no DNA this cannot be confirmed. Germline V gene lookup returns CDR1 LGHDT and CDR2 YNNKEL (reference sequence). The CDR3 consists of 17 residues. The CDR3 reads CASSQGAGGYNSYEQYF.

CDR3: CASSIGLAGASSYEQYF. V and J are TRBV11-2 and TRBJ2-7; the D call of TRBD2 rests on TCRdb alone, since no DNA is present to check it. CDR1 SGHAT and CDR2 FQNNGV come from the germline V gene. The CDR3 consists of 17 residues.

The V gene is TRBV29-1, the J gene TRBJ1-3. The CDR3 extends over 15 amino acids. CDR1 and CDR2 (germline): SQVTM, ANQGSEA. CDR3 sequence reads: CSPSVRGSSGNTIYF.

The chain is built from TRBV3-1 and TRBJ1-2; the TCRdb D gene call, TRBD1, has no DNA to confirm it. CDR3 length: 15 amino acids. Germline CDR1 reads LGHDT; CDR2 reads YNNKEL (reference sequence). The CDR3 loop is CASSQVAAGNYGYTF.

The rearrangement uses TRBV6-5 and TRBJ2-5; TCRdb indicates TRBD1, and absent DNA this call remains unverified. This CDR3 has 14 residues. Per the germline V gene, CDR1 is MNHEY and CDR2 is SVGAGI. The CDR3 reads CASSYREVRETQYF.

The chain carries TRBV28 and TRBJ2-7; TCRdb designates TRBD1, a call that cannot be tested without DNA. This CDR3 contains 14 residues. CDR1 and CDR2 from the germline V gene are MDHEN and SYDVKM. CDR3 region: CASSFQGYRGEQYF.

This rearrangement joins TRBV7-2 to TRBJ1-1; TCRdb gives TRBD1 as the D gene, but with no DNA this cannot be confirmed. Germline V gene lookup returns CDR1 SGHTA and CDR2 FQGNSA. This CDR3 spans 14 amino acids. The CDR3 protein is CASSSTGVGTEAFF.

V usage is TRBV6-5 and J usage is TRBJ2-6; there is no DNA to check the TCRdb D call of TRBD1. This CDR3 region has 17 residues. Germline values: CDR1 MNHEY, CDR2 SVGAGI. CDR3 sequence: CASSYDRGYGGANVLTF.

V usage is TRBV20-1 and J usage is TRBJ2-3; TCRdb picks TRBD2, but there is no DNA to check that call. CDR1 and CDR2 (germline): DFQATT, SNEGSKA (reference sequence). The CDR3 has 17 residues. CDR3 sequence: CSASGLAGGPSTDTQYF.

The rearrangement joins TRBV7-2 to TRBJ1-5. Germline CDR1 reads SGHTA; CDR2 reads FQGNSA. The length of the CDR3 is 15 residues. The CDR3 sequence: CASSLTGSKEQPQHF.

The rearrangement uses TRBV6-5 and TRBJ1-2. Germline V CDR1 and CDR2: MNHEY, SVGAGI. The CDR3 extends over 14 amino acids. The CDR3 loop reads CASSYSARGGGYTF.

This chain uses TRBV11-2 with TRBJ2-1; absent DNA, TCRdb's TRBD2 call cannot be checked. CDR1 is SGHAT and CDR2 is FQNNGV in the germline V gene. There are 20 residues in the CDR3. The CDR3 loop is CASSLGTRFEIRRSYNEQFF.

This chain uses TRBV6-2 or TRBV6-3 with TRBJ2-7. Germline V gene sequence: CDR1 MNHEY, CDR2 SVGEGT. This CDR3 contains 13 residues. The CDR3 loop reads CASSADHAYEQYF.

The CDR3 reads CASSEVQGRQETQYF. The chain combines TRBV5-1 with TRBJ2-5; TCRdb proposes TRBD1, but this gene call is untestable without DNA. The length of the CDR3 is 15 residues. CDR1 and CDR2 (germline): SGHRS, YFSETQ.

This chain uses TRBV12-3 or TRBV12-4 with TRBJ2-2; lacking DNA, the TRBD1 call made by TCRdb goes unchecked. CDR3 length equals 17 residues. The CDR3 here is CASSLGTIRGDTGELFF.

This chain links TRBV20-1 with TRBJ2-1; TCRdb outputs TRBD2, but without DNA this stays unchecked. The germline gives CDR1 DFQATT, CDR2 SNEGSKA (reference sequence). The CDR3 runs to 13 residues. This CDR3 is CSVPGRGNNEQFF.

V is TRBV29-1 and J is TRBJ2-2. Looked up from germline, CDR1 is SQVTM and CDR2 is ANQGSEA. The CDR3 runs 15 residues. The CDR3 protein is CSVESYTTNTGELFF.

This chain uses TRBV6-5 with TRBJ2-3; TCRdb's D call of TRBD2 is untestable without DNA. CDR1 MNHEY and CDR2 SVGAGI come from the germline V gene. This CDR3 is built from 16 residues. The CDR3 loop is CASSSPGLAGPDTQYF.

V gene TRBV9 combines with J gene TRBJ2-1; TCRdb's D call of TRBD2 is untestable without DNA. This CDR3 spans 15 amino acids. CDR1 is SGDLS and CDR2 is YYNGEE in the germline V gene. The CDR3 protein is CASSTSMGSSNEQFF.

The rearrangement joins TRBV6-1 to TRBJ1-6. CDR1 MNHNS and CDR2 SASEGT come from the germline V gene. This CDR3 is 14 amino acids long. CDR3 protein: CATILDYYNSPLHF.

The CDR3 here is CASSQTPTTDTQYF. This chain joins TRBV3-1 and TRBJ2-3. This CDR3 is 14 amino acids long. Germline values: CDR1 LGHDT, CDR2 YNNKEL (reference sequence).

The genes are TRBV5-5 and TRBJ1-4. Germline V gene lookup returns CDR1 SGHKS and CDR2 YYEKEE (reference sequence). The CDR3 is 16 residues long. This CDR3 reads CASSSGRTSANEKLFF. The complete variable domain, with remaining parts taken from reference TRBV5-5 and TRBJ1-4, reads DAGVTQSPTHLIKTRGQQVTLRCSPISGHKSVSWYQQVLGQGPQFIFQYYEKEERGRGNFPDRFSARQFPNYSSELNVNALLLGDSALYLCASSSGRTSANEKLFFGSGTQLSVL.

CDR3 sequence reads: CASSLRQGAIDTQYF. This chain connects TRBV27 to TRBJ2-3; the D call from TCRdb, TRBD1, cannot be confirmed without DNA. This CDR3 has 15 residues. CDR1 and CDR2 (germline): MNHEY, SMNVEV (reference sequence).

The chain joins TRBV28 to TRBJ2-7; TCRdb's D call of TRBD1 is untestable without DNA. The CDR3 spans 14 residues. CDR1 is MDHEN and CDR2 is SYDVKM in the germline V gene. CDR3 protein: CASSLFGQVSEQYF.

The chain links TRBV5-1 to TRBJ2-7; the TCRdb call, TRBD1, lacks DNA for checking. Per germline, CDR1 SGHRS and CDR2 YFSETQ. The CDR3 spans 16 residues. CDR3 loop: CASSLSLTGNSYEQYF.

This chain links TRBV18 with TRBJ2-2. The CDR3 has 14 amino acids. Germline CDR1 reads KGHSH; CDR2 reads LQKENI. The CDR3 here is CASSPISSYGELFF.